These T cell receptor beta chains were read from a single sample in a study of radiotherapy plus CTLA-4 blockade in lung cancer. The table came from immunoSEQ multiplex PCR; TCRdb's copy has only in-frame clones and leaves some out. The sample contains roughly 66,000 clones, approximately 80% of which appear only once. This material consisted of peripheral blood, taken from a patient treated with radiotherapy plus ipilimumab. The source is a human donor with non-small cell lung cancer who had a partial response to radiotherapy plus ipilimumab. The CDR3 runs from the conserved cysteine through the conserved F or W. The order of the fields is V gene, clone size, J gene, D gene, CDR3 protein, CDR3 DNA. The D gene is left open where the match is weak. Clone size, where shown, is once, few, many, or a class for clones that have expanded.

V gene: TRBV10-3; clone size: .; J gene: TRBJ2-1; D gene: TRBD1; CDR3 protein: CAIRLGQGGSNNEQFF; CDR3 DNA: TGTGCCATCAGGCTGGGACAGGGGGGATCTAACAATGAGCAGTTCTTC
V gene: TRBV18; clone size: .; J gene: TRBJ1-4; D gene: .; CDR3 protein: CASSEDGATNEKLFF; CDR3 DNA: TGTGCCAGCTCGGAGGACGGTGCAACTAATGAAAAACTGTTTTTT
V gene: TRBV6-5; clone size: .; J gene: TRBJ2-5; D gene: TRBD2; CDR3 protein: CASRPNSGSYETQYF; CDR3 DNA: TGTGCCAGCAGGCCTAATAGCGGGAGCTACGAGACCCAGTACTTC
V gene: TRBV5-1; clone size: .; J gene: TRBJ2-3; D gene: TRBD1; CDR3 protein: CASTGQGGTDTQYF; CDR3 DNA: TGCGCCAGCACCGGACAGGGGGGAACAGATACGCAGTATTTT
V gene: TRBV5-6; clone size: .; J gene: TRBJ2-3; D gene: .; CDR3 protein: CASSLRGRRTDTQYF; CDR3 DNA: TGTGCCAGCAGCTTGAGGGGCAGGCGCACAGATACGCAGTATTTT
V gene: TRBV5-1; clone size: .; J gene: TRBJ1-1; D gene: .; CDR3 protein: CASRREQGQNTEAFF; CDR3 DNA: TGCGCCAGCAGGCGCGAACAGGGTCAGAACACTGAAGCTTTCTTT
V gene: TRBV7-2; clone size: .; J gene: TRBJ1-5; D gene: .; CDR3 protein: CASSPAREQPQHF; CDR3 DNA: TGTGCCAGCAGCCCAGCTCGGGAACAGCCCCAGCATTTT
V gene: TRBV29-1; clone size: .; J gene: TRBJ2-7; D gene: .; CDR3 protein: CSVEEAGVDYEQYF; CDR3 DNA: TGCAGCGTTGAAGAGGCAGGGGTGGACTACGAGCAGTACTTC
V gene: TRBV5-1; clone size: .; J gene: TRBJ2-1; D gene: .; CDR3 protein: CASSFGDTSLGEQFF; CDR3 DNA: TGCGCCAGCAGCTTCGGGGACACTTCATTGGGTGAGCAGTTCTTC
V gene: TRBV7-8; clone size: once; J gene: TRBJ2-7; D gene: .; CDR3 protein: CASSPGGPAYEQYF; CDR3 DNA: TGTGCCAGCAGCCCCGGGGGACCAGCCTACGAGCAGTACTTC
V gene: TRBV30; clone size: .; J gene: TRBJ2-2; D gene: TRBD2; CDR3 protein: CAWSVGLAGVGELFF; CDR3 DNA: TGTGCCTGGAGTGTGGGACTAGCGGGAGTCGGGGAGCTGTTTTTT
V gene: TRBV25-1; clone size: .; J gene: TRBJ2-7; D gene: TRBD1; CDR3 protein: CASSGDSREQYF; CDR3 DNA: TGTGCCAGCAGTGGGGACAGCCGCGAGCAGTACTTC
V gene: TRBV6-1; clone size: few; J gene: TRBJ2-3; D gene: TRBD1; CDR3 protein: CASSNRDRGTDTQYF; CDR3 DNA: TGTGCCAGCAGTAACCGGGACAGGGGCACAGATACGCAGTATTTT
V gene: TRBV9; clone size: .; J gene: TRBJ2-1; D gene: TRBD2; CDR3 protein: CASSALAGRYNEQFF; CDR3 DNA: TGTGCCAGCAGCGCCCTAGCGGGTCGGTACAATGAGCAGTTCTTC
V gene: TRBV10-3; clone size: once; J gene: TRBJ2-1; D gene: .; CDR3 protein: CATGLVANEQFF; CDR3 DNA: TGTGCCACTGGCTTGGTCGCAAATGAGCAGTTCTTC
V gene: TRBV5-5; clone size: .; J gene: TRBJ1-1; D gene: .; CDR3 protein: CASSFQANTEAFF; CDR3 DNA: TGTGCCAGCAGCTTCCAGGCGAACACTGAAGCTTTCTTT
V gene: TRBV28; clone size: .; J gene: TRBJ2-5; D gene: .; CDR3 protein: CASSSPAEVETQYF; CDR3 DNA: TGTGCCAGCAGTTCCCCGGCAGAGGTCGAGACCCAGTACTTC
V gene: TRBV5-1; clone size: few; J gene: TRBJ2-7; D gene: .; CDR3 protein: CASRGPDTSYEQYF; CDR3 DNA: TGCGCCAGCAGGGGCCCGGACACTTCCTACGAGCAGTACTTC
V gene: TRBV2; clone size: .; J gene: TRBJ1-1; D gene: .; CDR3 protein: CASRLEREPNTEAFF; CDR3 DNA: TGTGCCAGCAGGCTAGAAAGGGAGCCAAACACTGAAGCTTTCTTT
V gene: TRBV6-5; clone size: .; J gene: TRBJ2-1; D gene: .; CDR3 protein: CASSYSGSSYNEQFF; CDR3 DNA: TGTGCCAGCAGTTACTCCGGGAGCTCCTACAATGAGCAGTTCTTC
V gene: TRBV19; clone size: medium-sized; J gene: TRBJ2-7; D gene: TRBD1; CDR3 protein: CASSIGTGGSDEQYF; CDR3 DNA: TGTGCCAGTAGCATAGGGACAGGGGGAAGTGACGAGCAGTACTTC
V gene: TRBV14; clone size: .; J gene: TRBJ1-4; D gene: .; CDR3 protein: CASSQSSGKLFF; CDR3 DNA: TGTGCCAGCAGCCAAAGTTCCGGAAAACTGTTTTTT
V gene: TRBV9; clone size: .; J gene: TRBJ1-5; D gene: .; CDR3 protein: CASSPTEENQPQHF; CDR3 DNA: TGTGCCAGCAGCCCGACGGAGGAGAATCAGCCCCAGCATTTT
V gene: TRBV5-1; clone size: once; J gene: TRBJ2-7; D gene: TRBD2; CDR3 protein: CASSFAGTSEDEQYF; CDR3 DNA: TGCGCCAGCAGTTTCGCCGGGACTAGCGAGGACGAGCAGTACTTC
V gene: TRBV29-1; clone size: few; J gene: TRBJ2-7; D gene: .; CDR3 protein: CSVEDRGLWPYEQYF; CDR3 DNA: TGCAGCGTTGAAGATCGGGGTCTTTGGCCATACGAGCAGTACTTC
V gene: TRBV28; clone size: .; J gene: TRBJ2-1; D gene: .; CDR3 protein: CASRPGGSSYNEQFF; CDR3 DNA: TGTGCCAGCAGACCCGGAGGCAGCTCCTACAATGAGCAGTTCTTC
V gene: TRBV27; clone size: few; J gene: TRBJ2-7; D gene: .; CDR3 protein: CASKPRDSIYEQYF; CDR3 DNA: TGTGCCAGCAAGCCCCGGGACTCTATCTACGAGCAGTACTTC
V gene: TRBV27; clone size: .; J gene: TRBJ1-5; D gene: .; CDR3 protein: CASSLQGTRGVWPQHF; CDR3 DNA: TGTGCCAGCAGTTTACAAGGGACCCGGGGGGTTTGGCCCCAGCATTTT
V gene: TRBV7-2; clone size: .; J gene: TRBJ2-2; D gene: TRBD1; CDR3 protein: CASSSPGQGYGELFF; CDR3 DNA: TGTGCCAGCAGCTCCCCGGGACAGGGGTACGGGGAGCTGTTTTTT
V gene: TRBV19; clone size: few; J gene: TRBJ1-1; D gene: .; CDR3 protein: CASSETGNTEAFF; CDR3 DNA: TGTGCCAGTAGTGAAACAGGGAACACTGAAGCTTTCTTT
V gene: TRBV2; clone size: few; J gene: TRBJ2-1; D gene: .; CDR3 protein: CASSYREQQFF; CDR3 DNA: TGTGCCAGCAGTTACCGGGAACAGCAGTTCTTC
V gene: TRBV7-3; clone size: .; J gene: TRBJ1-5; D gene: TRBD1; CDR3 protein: CASSQDREYSNQPQHF; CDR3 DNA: TGTGCCAGCAGCCAGGACAGGGAATATAGCAATCAGCCCCAGCATTTT
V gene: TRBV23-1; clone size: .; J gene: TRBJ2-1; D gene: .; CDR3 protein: CASTRRGVKQFF; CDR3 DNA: TGCGCCAGCACCCGACGCGGGGTCAAGCAGTTCTTC
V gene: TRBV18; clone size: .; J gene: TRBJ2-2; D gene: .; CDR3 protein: CASSPRGANTGELFF; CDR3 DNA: TGTGCCAGCTCACCACGGGGGGCGAACACCGGGGAGCTGTTTTTT
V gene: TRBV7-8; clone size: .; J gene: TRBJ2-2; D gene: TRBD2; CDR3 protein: CASWPPNGRGAGELFF; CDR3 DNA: TGTGCCAGCTGGCCCCCCAACGGGAGGGGCGCCGGGGAGCTGTTTTTT
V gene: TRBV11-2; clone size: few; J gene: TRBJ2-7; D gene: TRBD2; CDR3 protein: CASGLAAYEQYF; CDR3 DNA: TGTGCCAGCGGACTAGCGGCCTACGAGCAGTACTTC